A single sample is the source of the 23 T cell receptor beta chains below, sequenced in a study of OX40 agonist ivuxolimab in advanced cancers. Assay: immunoSEQ multiplex PCR; the TCRdb copy retains only in-frame clones and omits some. Among more than 35,000 clones listed, about 85% were seen once. The sequenced sample was CD4+ or CD8+ T cells sorted from blood, obtained in a trial of the OX40 agonist ivuxolimab. Every receptor here comes from an adult with an advanced solid tumor such as melanoma, head and neck, liver or kidney cancer.

The chain recombines TRBV5-1 with TRBJ1-1, with 9 bases that match TRBD1. This CDR3 has 17 residues. V lost 3 bases to trimming and J lost 7 bases; unmatched junction nucleotides: 16. The germline CDR1 and CDR2 sequences are SGHRS and YFSETQ. This CDR3 is CASSWYPGQGTRGEAFF. In DNA form, the CDR3 reads TGCGCCAGCAGCTGGTACCCGGGACAGGGAACGAGAGGTGAAGCTTTCTTT.

V and J are TRBV10-3 and TRBJ2-7, with a possible D match to TRBD2 (6 bases). Trimming cost V 4 bases and J 0 bases, with 10 bases left between them. The CDR3 has 14 residues. Germline lookup yields CDR1 ENHRY and CDR2 SYGVKD. The CDR3 DNA reads as TGTGCCATCAGTGGCGGGGTTAGCTCCTACGAGCAGTACTTC. Its translation: CAISGGVSSYEQYF.

The chain is built from TRBV10-3 and TRBJ1-2; D may be TRBD1 (6 bases). The CDR3 consists of 14 residues. Looked up from germline, CDR1 is ENHRY and CDR2 is SYGVKD. V lost 0 bases and J 7 bases, leaving 12 bases between the germline ends. In DNA, the CDR3 is TGTGCCATCAGTGAGTCCCCAGGGGAGGGTGGCTACACCTTC. Protein: CAISESPGEGGYTF.

The chain links TRBV4-3 to TRBJ2-1; TRBD2 matches 7 bases. V dropped 4 bases and J dropped 9; count of bases not matched to a gene: 12. Germline CDR1 is LGHNA and CDR2 is YSLEER. The CDR3 spans 15 residues. The CDR3 region is CASSPGASGGSEQFF. In DNA form, the CDR3 reads TGCGCCAGCAGCCCCGGGGCTAGCGGCGGTTCTGAGCAGTTCTTC.

This CDR3 is CASSWKQDQGGYTF. CDR3 nucleotides: TGTGCCAGCAGCTGGAAACAGGATCAGGGGGGCTACACCTTC. The chain employs TRBV5-8 and TRBJ1-2, with D tentatively TRBD1 (6 bases). The CDR3 consists of 14 residues. Looked up from germline, CDR1 is SGHTS and CDR2 is YDEGEE. The germline V and J ends were trimmed by 3 bases and 8 bases, with 17 bases remaining between them. Combining the CDR3 with reference TRBV5-8 and TRBJ1-2 gives the whole variable domain EAGVTQSPTHLIKTRGQQATLRCSPISGHTSVYWYQQALGLGLQFLLWYDEGEERNRGNFPPRFSGRQFPNYSSELNVNALELEDSALYLCASSWKQDQGGYTFGSGTRLTVV.

The chain combines TRBV4-3 with TRBJ2-3, with D unresolved. V gave up 1 base and J gave up 5 bases, with 7 bases separating them. The CDR3 totals 13 residues. Germline CDR1 reads LGHNA; CDR2 reads YSLEER. CDR3 nucleotides: TGCGCCAGCAGCCAAGGGCCCGGAGATACGCAGTATTTT. Translating gives CASSQGPGDTQYF.

J is TRBJ1-1 and V is TRBV25-1, with a possible D match to TRBD1 (6 bases). The germline CDR1 and CDR2 sequences are MGHDK and SYGVNS. The V and J ends lost 2 bases and 0 bases respectively, with 7 bases between them. The CDR3 sequence is 14 residues long. Here the CDR3 reads CASSEQGLNTEAFF. The DNA for the CDR3 is TGTGCCAGCAGTGAACAGGGGCTGAACACTGAAGCTTTCTTT.

This chain links TRBV6-1 with TRBJ2-5, with 9 bases matching TRBD2. The CDR3 contains 13 residues. The germline V gene has CDR1 MNHNS and CDR2 SASEGT. V dropped 8 bases and J dropped 3; count of bases not matched to a gene: 4. This chain's CDR3 is CASARGGEETQYF. For the CDR3, the DNA is TGTGCCAGCGCGCGGGGGGGGGAAGAGACCCAGTACTTC.

Remarks on this clone: The junction does not match germline at one end; this may be a read error. The V gene is TRBV9, the J gene TRBJ2-1; 11 bases line up with TRBD2. CDR3 size: 16 residues. Germline-derived CDR1 and CDR2 are SGDLS and YYNGEE. The CDR3 region has the DNA TGTGCCAGCAGCCCCGGGACTAGCGGCTGGAGGAATGAACAGTTCTTC. Protein product: CASSPGTSGWRNEQFF. Filled out from reference TRBV9 and TRBJ2-1, the complete variable domain reads DSGVTQTPKHLITATGQRVTLRCSPRSGDLSVYWYQQSLDQGLQFLIQYYNGEERAKGNILERFSAQQFPDLHSELNLSSLELGDSALYFCASSPGTSGWRNEQFFGPGTRLTVL.

V is TRBV4-3 and J is TRBJ2-2; 11 bases agree with TRBD1. From germline, CDR1 is LGHNA and CDR2 YSLEER. V shed 5 bases, J shed 7 bases, and the junction held 6 bases outside the gene matches. The length of the CDR3 is 15 residues. CDR3 residues: CASSTGQGAGGELFF. CDR3 nucleotides: TGCGCCAGCAGCACAGGACAGGGGGCGGGCGGGGAGCTGTTTTTT.

The chain uses TRBV5-4 and TRBJ2-5; D gene uncertain. Germline V gene lookup returns CDR1 SGHNT and CDR2 YYREEE (reference sequence). CDR3 length equals 12 residues. Between the trimmed V and J ends, which lost 4 bases and 5 bases, there was a span of 9 bases. The CDR3: CASSRAGETQYF. CDR3 nucleotide sequence: TGTGCCAGCAGCCGGGCCGGGGAGACCCAGTACTTC.

J is TRBJ2-1 and V is TRBV6-1; 13 positions agree with TRBD2. CDR1 MNHNS and CDR2 SASEGT come from the germline V gene. The ends lost 1 base at V and 8 bases at J; junction bases unmatched: 5. CDR3 length: 16 residues. The CDR3 here is CASSEGGTSGVYEQFF. CDR3 DNA sequence: TGTGCCAGCAGTGAAGGGGGGACTAGCGGGGTATATGAGCAGTTCTTC.

J is TRBJ1-2 and V is TRBV5-6; tentatively, D is TRBD1 (5 bases). Germline V gene sequence: CDR1 SGHDT, CDR2 YYEEEE. Trimming took 2 bases from V and 8 from J, leaving 7 bases between them. The CDR3 extends over 11 amino acids. As DNA, the CDR3 is TGTGCCAGCAGCTTTAGGGGAGGCTACACCTTC. Protein sequence: CASSFRGGYTF.

The gene calls are TRBV4-3 and TRBJ2-1; TRBD1 is a possible D gene (6 bases). Looked up from germline, CDR1 is LGHNA and CDR2 is YSLEER. The CDR3 contains 17 residues. Trimming pared 1 base from V and 4 bases from J, leaving 17 bases between. Here the CDR3 reads CASSQGPTGTSYNEQFF. DNA for the CDR3: TGCGCCAGCAGCCAAGGTCCAACCGGGACATCATACAATGAGCAGTTCTTC.

J is TRBJ1-2 and V is TRBV2, with D unresolved. The CDR3 totals 13 residues. The V end was cut by 4 bases, the J end by 6 bases, with 12 bases between. Germline V gene data show CDR1 as SNHLY and CDR2 as FYNNEI. The CDR3 coding sequence is TGTGCCAGCAGTGGGCTTTTAGGGAATGGCTACACCTTC. Amino acid sequence: CASSGLLGNGYTF.

The chain combines TRBV7-9 with TRBJ1-6, with no clear D. Germline-derived CDR1 and CDR2 are SEHNR and FQNEAQ (reference sequence). The CDR3 loop spans 14 amino acids. Trimming shortened V by 4 bases and J by 7 bases, and 11 bases separated the two germline ends. The CDR3 DNA reads TGTGCCAGCAGCTCTCACGCGGGGAATTCACCCCTCCACTTT. This gives the protein CASSSHAGNSPLHF.

The CDR3 region has the DNA TGTGCCAGCAGCTCTATGCTGGACGGCCCCAGACGATTGAACTATGGCTACACCTTC. Its protein product is CASSSMLDGPRRLNYGYTF. The chain recombines TRBV13 with TRBJ1-2; D remains unclear. The germline V and J ends were trimmed by 4 bases and 2 bases, with 26 bases remaining between them. CDR3 size: 19 residues. CDR1 and CDR2 from the germline V gene are PRHDT and FYEKMQ (reference sequence).

This chain uses TRBV4-3 with TRBJ2-5; 8 bases align to TRBD1. The trim removed 0 bases at V and 5 bases at J, leaving 2 bases unmatched. Germline V lookup: CDR1 LGHNA, CDR2 YSLEER. This CDR3 region has 14 residues. The CDR3 nucleotides are TGCGCCAGCAGCCAAGAGACAGGGGTGGAGACCCAGTACTTC. Its protein product is CASSQETGVETQYF.

This clone has a handful of counts. Here the CDR3 reads CASSENPTSNYGYTF. In DNA, the CDR3 is TGTGCCAGCAGTGAAAATCCCACCAGTAACTATGGCTACACCTTC. The chain links TRBV6-1 to TRBJ1-2; D gene unclear. The CDR3 sequence is 15 residues long. Germline-derived CDR1 and CDR2 are MNHNS and SASEGT. V lost 2 bases, J lost 1 base, and 11 bases lay in between.

The chain couples TRBV7-2 to TRBJ2-7; 8 bases agree with TRBD2. J was trimmed by 0 bases and V by 1 base; bases with no gene match: 5. CDR3 length equals 16 residues. Germline V gives CDR1 SGHTA, CDR2 FQGNSA. DNA of the CDR3: TGTGCCAGCAGCTTAGACTTGCGGGGGGTCTCCTACGAGCAGTACTTC. Translation: CASSLDLRGVSYEQYF.

This rearrangement joins TRBV5-6 to TRBJ2-1; 10 positions match TRBD2. The germline gives CDR1 SGHDT, CDR2 YYEEEE. CDR3 length equals 18 residues. V lost 0 bases and J lost 3; bases outside the gene matches: 9. CDR3 in amino acids: CASSLGTILAGVYNEQFF. CDR3 bases: TGTGCCAGCAGCTTGGGGACTATCCTAGCGGGGGTCTACAATGAGCAGTTCTTC.

This sequence joins TRBV2 and TRBJ2-2; maybe TRBD2 (5 bases). V was clipped by 6 bases and J by 2 bases, with 10 bases between them. The germline gives CDR1 SNHLY, CDR2 FYNNEI. The CDR3 sequence is 14 residues long. Here the CDR3 DNA reads TGTGCCAGCAGAACCCGGGAAAACACCGGGGAGCTGTTTTTT. This codes for CASRTRENTGELFF. Filled out from reference TRBV2 and TRBJ2-2, the complete variable domain reads EPEVTQTPSHQVTQMGQEVILRCVPISNHLYFYWYRQILGQKVEFLVSFYNNEISEKSEIFDDQFSVERPDGSNFTLKIRSTKLEDSAMYFCASRTRENTGELFFGEGSRLTVL.

The J gene is TRBJ2-4, the V gene TRBV18; weak D call: TRBD1 (7 bases). The CDR3 is made up of 16 amino acids. Germline assignment: CDR1 KGHSH and CDR2 LQKENI. V shed 5 bases and J shed 2 bases, with 16 bases lying between them. Here the CDR3 reads CASSGGGTVSKNIQYF. CDR3 nucleotides: TGTGCCAGCTCAGGTGGGGGGACAGTCTCCAAAAACATTCAGTACTTC.